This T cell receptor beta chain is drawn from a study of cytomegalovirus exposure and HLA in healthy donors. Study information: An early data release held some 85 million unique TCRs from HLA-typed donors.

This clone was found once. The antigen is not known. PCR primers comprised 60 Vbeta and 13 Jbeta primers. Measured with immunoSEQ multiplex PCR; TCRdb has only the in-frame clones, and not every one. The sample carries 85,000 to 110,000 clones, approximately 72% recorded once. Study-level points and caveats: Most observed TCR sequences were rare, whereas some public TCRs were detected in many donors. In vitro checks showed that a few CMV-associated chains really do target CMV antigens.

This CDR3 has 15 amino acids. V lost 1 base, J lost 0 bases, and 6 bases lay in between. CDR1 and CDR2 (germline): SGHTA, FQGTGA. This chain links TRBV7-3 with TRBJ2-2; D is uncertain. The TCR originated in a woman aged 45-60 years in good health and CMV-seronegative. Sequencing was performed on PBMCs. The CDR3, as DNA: TGTGCCAGCAGCTTAAGGAGTCCGAACACCGGGGAGCTGTTTTTT. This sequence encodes CASSLRSPNTGELFF.